This T cell receptor beta chain is from a study of blood T cell repertoires in COVID-19. TCRdb keeps only in-frame clones here, not all; method: immunoSEQ multiplex PCR. The sample consists of about 160,000 clones, less than 85% of them appearing once. CDR1 is SNHLY and CDR2 is FYNNEI in the germline V gene. The CDR3 extends over 14 amino acids. V was trimmed by 4 bases and J by 2 bases, leaving 9 bases between them. V and J are TRBV2 and TRBJ1-5; D is undetermined. Sequenced sample: peripheral blood. The source of this sequence is a woman aged 55-69 years with COVID-19, enrolled during active disease. DNA of the CDR3: TGTGCCAGCAGTGCTCTGTCGGGCAATCAGCCCCAGCATTTT. It specifies CASSALSGNQPQHF.